This is a list of T cell receptor beta chains from one sample in a study of CD8 T cells in ankylosing spondylitis. MiXCR, run by TCRdb on the 5' RACE reads, gives a single entry per CDR3 protein. The sample shows 220,000 or so distinct CDR3 sequences, about 16% of them seen only once. Input material: blood, either unsorted or a sorted T cell fraction (not recorded which). The receptors stem from a male donor with ankylosing spondylitis. Each CDR3 is given with its conserved first and last residue. The D gene is left open where the match is weak. Size is omitted from some rows. Given values are once, few, many or a class for expanded clones.

TRBV7-2	15	.	TRBJ2-1	.	TGTGCCAGCAGCGACACTCCGGGATACTACAATGAGCAGTTCTTC	CASSDTPGYYNEQFF
TRBV20-1	15	.	TRBJ2-1	TRBD2	TGCAGCCTAGCCCCGCTAGCGGGAGAACGCAATGAGCAGTTCTTC	CSLAPLAGERNEQFF
TRBV29-1	14	few	TRBJ2-3	.	TGCAGCGTTGAATACGCCCTAGCCACAGATACGCAGTATTTT	CSVEYALATDTQYF
TRBV28	16	.	TRBJ2-1	.	TGTGCCAGCAGTTACAGACCGGGTCAAAGCCCCAATGAGCAGTTCTTC	CASSYRPGQSPNEQFF
TRBV7-2	16	few	TRBJ1-1	.	TGTGCCAGCAGCTTAGATCAATTGGGGGGAAACACTGAAGCTTTCTTT	CASSLDQLGGNTEAFF
TRBV2	16	.	TRBJ2-3	TRBD2	TGTGCCAGCAGTGAAAATGTGGGGGGGGACACAGATACGCAGTATTTT	CASSENVGGDTDTQYF
TRBV15	13	many	TRBJ2-1	.	TGTGCCACCAGCAGCAGGTCGGACGGAGAGCAGTTCTTC	CATSSRSDGEQFF
TRBV12-3/TRBV12-4	12	.	TRBJ2-7	.	TGTGCCAGCAGTCAAATAATGTACGAGCAGTACTTC	CASSQIMYEQYF
TRBV25-1	15	.	TRBJ2-3	TRBD1	TGTGCCAGCAGTGCCGGGACAGGGGCCACAGATACGCAGTATTTT	CASSAGTGATDTQYF
TRBV30	12	.	TRBJ2-7	.	TGTGCCTCCTCGGCCCCCACCTACGAGCAGTACTTC	CASSAPTYEQYF
TRBV6-5	14	.	TRBJ2-5	.	TGTGCCAGCAGTTACTCATCAGGGAAAGAGACCCAGTACTTC	CASSYSSGKETQYF
TRBV4-2	16	few	TRBJ2-7	TRBD1	TGTGCCAGCAGCCAAGATACCGGGCAGGGGGCCTACGAGCAGTACTTC	CASSQDTGQGAYEQYF
TRBV28	17	few	TRBJ2-7	TRBD2	TGTGCCAGCAGCTTATACCTAGGACTAGCGGAACCCTACGAGCAGTACTTC	CASSLYLGLAEPYEQYF
TRBV7-8	14	.	TRBJ2-3	.	TGTGCCAGCAGTGGAGACATTAGCACAGATACGCAGTATTTT	CASSGDISTDTQYF
TRBV4-2	12	few	TRBJ2-1	.	TGTGCCAGCAGCCACGGGGAGAATGAGCAGTTCTTC	CASSHGENEQFF
TRBV4-1	17	few	TRBJ2-1	TRBD2	TGCGCCAGCAGCCGACATGCCGGGACTAGCGGAAACAATGAGCAGTTCTTC	CASSRHAGTSGNNEQFF
TRBV12-3/TRBV12-4	14	.	TRBJ2-7	TRBD1	TGTGCCAGCAGCAAGACAGGGTTGGGCTCCGAGCAGTACTTC	CASSKTGLGSEQYF
TRBV4-3	13	.	TRBJ2-5	.	TGCGCCAGCAGCCAACCCCCCCCCGAGACCCAGTACTTC	CASSQPPPETQYF
TRBV28	15	.	TRBJ2-5	.	TGTGCCAGCAGTATAGACGTGGGCGGGGGCGAGACCCAGTACTTC	CASSIDVGGGETQYF
TRBV20-1	15	few	TRBJ2-3	.	TGCAGTGCGGACGACTTGGCGGGATTGCCAGATACGCAGTATTTT	CSADDLAGLPDTQYF
TRBV4-1	14	many	TRBJ1-1	.	TGCGCCAGCAGCCAAGATCCCATGAACACTGAAGCTTTCTTT	CASSQDPMNTEAFF
TRBV3-1	14	.	TRBJ1-5	.	TGTGCCAGCAGCCAAGGGACGGCCTGGCGGCCCCAGCATTTT	CASSQGTAWRPQHF
TRBV18	14	few	TRBJ2-1	.	TGTGCCAGCTCACCGGTGGAAGGGTCCAATGAGCAGTTCTTC	CASSPVEGSNEQFF
TRBV6-1	16	.	TRBJ2-3	TRBD2	TGTGCCAGCAGCGCGGGGGGGCCGTTCAACGGAGATACGCAGTATTTT	CASSAGGPFNGDTQYF
TRBV4-3	15	few	TRBJ2-7	TRBD1	TGCGCCAGCAGCCAAGAAGGGACAGGGCCCTACGAGCAGTACTTC	CASSQEGTGPYEQYF
TRBV28	16	.	TRBJ2-2	.	TGTGCCAGCAGTTTAGACCCACCCGCACGGCCCGGGGAGCTGTTTTTT	CASSLDPPARPGELFF
TRBV10-3	16	many	TRBJ2-1	TRBD2	TGTGCCATCAGTGAGTCGAGGGATAGCGGGGGAAATGAGCAGTTCTTC	CAISESRDSGGNEQFF
TRBV7-9	17	.	TRBJ2-7	TRBD1	TGTGCCAGCAGCAAATCGTTAGGGGACAGTCCGGGCTACGAGCAGTACTTC	CASSKSLGDSPGYEQYF
TRBV3-1	15	.	TRBJ1-2	.	TGTGCCAGCAGCCAAGATGGGAACAGGGTCCATGGCTACACCTTC	CASSQDGNRVHGYTF